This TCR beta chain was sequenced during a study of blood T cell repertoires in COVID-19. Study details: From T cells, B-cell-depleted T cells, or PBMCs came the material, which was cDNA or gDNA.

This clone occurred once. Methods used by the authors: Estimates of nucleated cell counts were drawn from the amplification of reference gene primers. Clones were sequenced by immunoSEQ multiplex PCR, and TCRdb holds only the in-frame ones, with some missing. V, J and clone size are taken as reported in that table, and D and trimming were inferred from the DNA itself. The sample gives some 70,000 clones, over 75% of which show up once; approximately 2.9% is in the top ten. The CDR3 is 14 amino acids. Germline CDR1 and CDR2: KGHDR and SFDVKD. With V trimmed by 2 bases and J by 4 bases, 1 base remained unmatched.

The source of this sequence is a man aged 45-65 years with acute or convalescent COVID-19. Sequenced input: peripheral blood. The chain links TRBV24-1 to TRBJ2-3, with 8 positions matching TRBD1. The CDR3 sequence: CATSDWDRSDTQYF. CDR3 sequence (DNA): TGTGCCACCAGTGATTGGGACAGGTCAGATACGCAGTATTTT.